This T cell receptor beta chain was recovered during a study of PD-1 blockade in classical Hodgkin lymphoma. Germline V gives CDR1 MNHEY, CDR2 SMNVEV (reference sequence). Trimming pared 3 bases from V and 9 bases from J, leaving 15 bases between. The CDR3 contains 14 residues. Sequenced by immunoSEQ multiplex PCR; TCRdb stores in-frame clones only, minus some. The sample yields roughly 14,000 clones, approximately 58% seen once. There was relapse after autologous stem cell transplantation in every patient, and there was variation in brentuximab vedotin exposure. V is TRBV27 and J is TRBJ1-5, with D perhaps matching TRBD1 (6 bases). Specimen: peripheral blood mononuclear cells (PBMCs), collected at baseline. This TCR was recovered from a human donor with classical Hodgkin lymphoma. The CDR3 DNA follows: TGTGCCAGCAGTTTCTTACAGGGAGAGTCGCCCCAGCATTTT. Its translation is CASSFLQGESPQHF.